This TCR beta chain comes out of a study of blood T cell repertoires in COVID-19. Study details: Donors in the United States, Italy and Spain gave samples during acute or convalescent COVID-19. The cDNA or gDNA used as material had been derived from T cells, B-cell-depleted T cells, or PBMCs.

Original methodology: Using reference gene primer amplification, nucleated cell counts were estimated. Produced via immunoSEQ multiplex PCR; TCRdb's table is partial and in-frame only. The DNA gave D and trimming, while V, J and clone size come from that table. The repertoire has around 180,000 clones, about nine tenths of them found once; the top ten carry roughly 26%. The length of the CDR3 is 19 residues. The chain links TRBV21-1 to TRBJ1-5; the table assigns TRBD1, which was not confirmed against the DNA. TRBV21-1 is a known pseudogene. Material for sequencing was peripheral blood. The receptor's source is a man aged 60 to 75 with acute or convalescent COVID-19. The CDR3 region is CASSKEDTRGSGCNQPQHF. The CDR3 coding sequence is TGTGCCAGCAGCAAAGAAGATACCAGGGGGTCGGGTTGCAATCAGCCCCAGCATTTT.